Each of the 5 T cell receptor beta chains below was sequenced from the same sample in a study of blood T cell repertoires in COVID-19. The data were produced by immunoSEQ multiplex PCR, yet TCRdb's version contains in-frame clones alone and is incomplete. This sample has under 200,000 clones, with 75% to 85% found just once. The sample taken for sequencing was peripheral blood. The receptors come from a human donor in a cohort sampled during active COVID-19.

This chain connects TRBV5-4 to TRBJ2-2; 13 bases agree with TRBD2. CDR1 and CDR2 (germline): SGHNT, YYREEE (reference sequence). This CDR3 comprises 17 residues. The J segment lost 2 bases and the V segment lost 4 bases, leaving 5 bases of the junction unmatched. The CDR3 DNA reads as TGTGCCAGCAGCCCAGGACTAGCGGGAGAAAACACCGGGGAGCTGTTTTTT. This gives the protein CASSPGLAGENTGELFF.

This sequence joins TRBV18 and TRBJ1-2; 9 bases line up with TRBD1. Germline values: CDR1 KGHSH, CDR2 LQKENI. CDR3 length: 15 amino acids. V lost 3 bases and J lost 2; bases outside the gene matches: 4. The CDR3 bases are TGTGCCAGCTCACCCCCCGGACAGGGGAACTATGGCTACACCTTC. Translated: CASSPPGQGNYGYTF.

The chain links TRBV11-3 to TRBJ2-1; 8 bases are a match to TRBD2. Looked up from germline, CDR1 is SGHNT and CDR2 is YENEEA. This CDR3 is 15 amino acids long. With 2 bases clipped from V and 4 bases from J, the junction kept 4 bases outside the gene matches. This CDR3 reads CASSLSGTRYNEQFF. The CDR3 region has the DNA TGTGCCAGCAGCTTATCCGGGACTAGGTACAATGAGCAGTTCTTC.

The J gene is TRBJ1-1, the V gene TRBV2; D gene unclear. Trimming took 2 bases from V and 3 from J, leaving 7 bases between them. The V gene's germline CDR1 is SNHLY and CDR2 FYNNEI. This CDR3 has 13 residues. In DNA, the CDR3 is TGTGCCAGCAGTGAATCCCAATACACTGAAGCTTTCTTT. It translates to CASSESQYTEAFF.

CDR3 nucleotides: TGCGCCAGCAGCTTGGGGATGACAGGGGAGGACTCCTACGAGCAGTACTTC. Amino acid sequence: CASSLGMTGEDSYEQYF. V and J are TRBV5-1 and TRBJ2-7; 8 bases match TRBD1. The CDR3 has 17 amino acids. Germline lookup yields CDR1 SGHRS and CDR2 YFSETQ. V gave up 0 bases and J gave up 0 bases; unmatched junction bases: 8.